The source of this TCR beta chain is a study of T cell responses to AZD1222 COVID-19 vaccine. Study-wide background: Combined were second doses at about 4 or about 12 weeks.

CDR1 and CDR2 from the germline V gene are SGDLS and YYNGEE. This CDR3 is 14 amino acids long. V was pared by 7 bases and J by 1 base, with 13 bases between. General study points: The donors showed a predominance of white British ancestry and of females, with possible underestimation of clonal diversity. Only a handful of AZD1222 recipients, several in all, had baseline seropositivity. Spike was spanned by vaccine-associated CD4 TCRs, with dominance at 160-218 and 743-854.

Of note for this clone: Antigen specificity is unknown.

Produced via immunoSEQ multiplex PCR; TCRdb's table is partial and in-frame only. The sample lists 150,000 to 200,000 clones; 90% were seen once. The chain couples TRBV9 to TRBJ2-3, with TRBD1 as a possible D gene (6 bases). The input for sequencing was peripheral blood, taken on day 0 of AZD1222 vaccination. This clonotype was sampled from an adult in good health. Written as DNA, the CDR3 is TGTGCCAGCGAGGGGGAGCCAGGCACAGATACGCAGTATTTT. Encoded protein: CASEGEPGTDTQYF. Drawing the rest from reference TRBV9 and TRBJ2-3, the complete variable domain is DSGVTQTPKHLITATGQRVTLRCSPRSGDLSVYWYQQSLDQGLQFLIQYYNGEERAKGNILERFSAQQFPDLHSELNLSSLELGDSALYFCASEGEPGTDTQYFGPGTRLTVL.